This is a list of T cell receptor beta chains from one sample in a study of blood T cell repertoires in COVID-19. TCRdb's table, derived via immunoSEQ multiplex PCR, lists solely in-frame clones and lacks some. Of about 160,000 clones listed, about 87% were seen once; the top ten hold 10% to 13%. Sequences were obtained from peripheral blood. The receptors derive from a woman in her 70s with COVID-19, enrolled during active disease. CDR3s include the opening cysteine and the closing phenylalanine or tryptophan. The D gene is left open where the match is weak. A row's size may be missing; if present it is once, few, many or a size class.

>TRBV29-1|TRBD2|NA|TRBJ2-2
CSVSLAGGSGELFF
TGCAGCGTTTCACTAGCGGGGGGATCCGGGGAGCTGTTTTTT
>TRBV25-1|NA|NA|TRBJ1-2
CASSEFGAGGYTF
TGTGCCAGCAGTGAATTTGGGGCAGGTGGCTACACCTTC
>TRBV7-8|TRBD1|few|TRBJ1-6
CASSLMTGEGSPLHF
TGTGCCAGCAGCTTGATGACAGGGGAAGGGTCACCCCTCCACTTT
>TRBV15|NA|NA|TRBJ1-4
CATSRVYGLGEKLFF
TGTGCCACCAGCAGAGTATATGGGCTTGGAGAAAAACTGTTTTTT
>TRBV7-2|NA|once|TRBJ2-5
CASAPGVLQETQYF
TGTGCCAGCGCCCCGGGGGTACTCCAAGAGACCCAGTACTTC
>TRBV5-6|TRBD2|NA|TRBJ2-5
CASSFDGGETQYF
TGTGCCAGCAGCTTCGACGGGGGGGAGACCCAGTACTTC
>TRBV6-5|TRBD2|few|TRBJ2-3
CASRGGYTDTQYF
TGTGCCAGCCGGGGGGGCTACACAGATACGCAGTATTTT
>TRBV6-5|NA|NA|TRBJ1-1
CASTDTNTEAFF
TGTGCCAGCACAGACACTAACACTGAAGCTTTCTTT
>TRBV30|TRBD1|few|TRBJ2-5
CAWRTGLQGARETQYF
TGTGCCTGGAGGACGGGGCTACAGGGGGCGCGAGAGACCCAGTACTTC
>TRBV7-8|TRBD1|NA|TRBJ2-7
CASSLSAGGYEQYF
TGTGCCAGCAGCTTATCAGCAGGGGGATACGAGCAGTACTTC
>TRBV6-5|NA|NA|TRBJ2-3
CASSYSGHRTDTQYF
TGTGCCAGCAGTTACTCGGGACATCGCACAGATACGCAGTATTTT
>TRBV6-5|TRBD1|NA|TRBJ1-1
CASKGAIEAFF
TGTGCCAGCAAGGGGGCCATTGAAGCTTTCTTT
>TRBV19|TRBD2|NA|TRBJ2-1
CASTSGGRSYNEQFF
TGTGCCAGTACAAGCGGGGGCCGCTCCTACAATGAGCAGTTCTTC
>TRBV30|NA|NA|TRBJ2-5
CASRGEETQYF
TGTGCCAGCAGGGGCGAAGAGACCCAGTACTTC
>TRBV5-1|TRBD1|NA|TRBJ1-6
CASTLRTGGDSPLHF
TGCGCCAGCACCCTCCGGACAGGGGGAGATTCACCCCTCCACTTT
>TRBV5-1|NA|NA|TRBJ1-1
CASGTGMDTEAFF
TGCGCCAGCGGCACAGGGATGGACACTGAAGCTTTCTTT
>TRBV28|TRBD1|NA|TRBJ2-5
CASSRRTGQETQYF
TGTGCCAGCAGTCGGCGGACAGGGCAAGAGACCCAGTACTTC
>TRBV6-5|TRBD2|NA|TRBJ2-7
CASSTRGSYEQYF
TGTGCCAGCAGTACCCGCGGGAGCTACGAGCAGTACTTC
>TRBV6-2/TRBV6-3|NA|NA|TRBJ1-5
CASSNGGPQHF
TGTGCCAGCAGTAACGGGGGGCCCCAGCATTTT
>TRBV6-1|NA|NA|TRBJ1-2
CASGPTAPNYGYTF
TGTGCCAGCGGGCCGACGGCACCTAACTATGGCTACACCTTC
>TRBV15|TRBD1|NA|TRBJ1-2
CATSRTGRERSGYTF
TGTGCCACCAGCCGGACAGGACGGGAGCGAAGTGGCTACACCTTC
>TRBV9|TRBD2|once|TRBJ2-5
CASSVGTSGGDQETQYF
TGTGCCAGCAGCGTGGGGACTAGCGGGGGGGACCAAGAGACCCAGTACTTC
>TRBV29-1|NA|NA|TRBJ2-5
CSVRLGQGGSSETQYF
TGCAGCGTTAGATTAGGACAGGGAGGGTCTTCGGAGACCCAGTACTTC
>TRBV7-9|NA|once|TRBJ2-1
CASSFGQGNNEQFF
TGTGCCAGCAGCTTCGGCCAGGGGAACAATGAGCAGTTCTTC
>TRBV18|NA|NA|TRBJ1-1
CASSPLGEGTEAFF
TGTGCCAGCTCACCCCTTGGGGAGGGCACTGAAGCTTTCTTT
>TRBV19|TRBD1|NA|TRBJ1-2
CASSSRGQGALGYTF
TGTGCCAGTAGTTCCCGGGGACAGGGGGCTCTTGGCTACACCTTC
>TRBV28|NA|NA|TRBJ1-1
CASSLLGGTEAFF
TGTGCCAGCAGTTTGCTGGGAGGGACTGAAGCTTTCTTT
>TRBV5-1|NA|once|TRBJ1-6
CASSPGGGDDSPLHF
TGCGCCAGCAGCCCCGGGGGGGGAGATGATTCACCCCTCCACTTT
>TRBV5-4|TRBD1|NA|TRBJ1-1
CASSARTGVNTEAFF
TGTGCCAGCAGCGCCCGGACAGGGGTCAATACTGAAGCTTTCTTT
>TRBV2|TRBD1|NA|TRBJ1-2
CASLGRDRGQGYTF
TGTGCCAGCCTCGGACGGGACAGGGGGCAAGGCTACACCTTC
>TRBV6-6|TRBD1|NA|TRBJ2-7
CASSMDRGELEQYF
TGTGCCAGCAGTATGGACAGGGGGGAGCTCGAGCAGTACTTC
>TRBV28|TRBD1|NA|TRBJ1-6
CASSLSRGLYNSPLHF
TGTGCCAGCAGTTTGAGCAGGGGGCTATATAATTCACCCCTCCACTTT
>TRBV10-1|TRBD2|NA|TRBJ2-1
CASSELLAGGLGEQFF
TGCGCCAGCAGTGAGCTGCTAGCGGGGGGGCTTGGTGAGCAGTTCTTC
>TRBV10-3|TRBD1|NA|TRBJ1-2
CAIKGGGQIYGYTF
TGTGCCATCAAAGGAGGGGGACAGATCTATGGCTACACCTTC
>TRBV7-8|NA|NA|TRBJ1-5
CASSLGQNLNQPQHF
TGTGCCAGCAGCTTAGGGCAGAACCTCAATCAGCCCCAGCATTTT
>TRBV19|TRBD1|NA|TRBJ2-5
CASKTGGGETQYF
TGTGCCAGTAAGACAGGGGGCGGCGAGACCCAGTACTTC
>TRBV29-1|NA|NA|TRBJ2-7
CSVEIRAYEQYF
TGCAGCGTTGAGATCAGGGCCTACGAGCAGTACTTC
>TRBV7-2|TRBD2|NA|TRBJ2-5
CASSLGLAVQETQYF
TGTGCCAGCAGCTTGGGACTAGCGGTCCAAGAGACCCAGTACTTC
>TRBV6-6|TRBD2|NA|TRBJ2-4
CASSPRTSGVFKNIQYF
TGTGCCAGCAGTCCAAGGACTAGCGGGGTTTTCAAAAACATTCAGTACTTC
>TRBV5-1|TRBD1|NA|TRBJ1-2
CASLPGQGLYGYTF
TGCGCCAGCCTACCGGGACAGGGACTTTATGGCTACACCTTC
>TRBV6-1|NA|NA|TRBJ1-2
CASSDRAINYGYTF
TGTGCCAGCAGTGACAGGGCGATTAACTATGGCTACACCTTC
>TRBV6-2/TRBV6-3|TRBD2|many|TRBJ2-7
CASSQGGLVSSEQYF
TGTGCCAGCAGTCAAGGGGGACTAGTTTCGTCCGAGCAGTACTTC
>TRBV7-2|TRBD1|NA|TRBJ1-6
CASSPDRGSPLHF
TGTGCCAGCAGCCCGGACAGGGGATCACCCCTCCACTTT
>TRBV5-6|NA|NA|TRBJ2-3
CASSRTGTSTDTQYF
TGTGCCAGCAGCCGAACCGGGACTAGCACAGATACGCAGTATTTT
>TRBV11-3|NA|NA|TRBJ2-1
CASSLESSKQFF
TGTGCCAGCAGCTTAGAGTCCTCTAAGCAGTTCTTC
>TRBV5-6|TRBD1|NA|TRBJ2-7
CASSSDRVHEQYF
TGTGCCAGCAGCTCCGACAGGGTCCACGAGCAGTACTTC
>TRBV15|NA|NA|TRBJ1-3
CATSPGGNSGNTIYF
TGTGCCACCTCCCCCGGGGGGAACTCTGGAAACACCATATATTTT
>TRBV7-9|NA|NA|TRBJ2-2
CASSLDTNTGELFF
TGTGCCAGCAGCCTGGACACTAACACCGGGGAGCTGTTTTTT
>TRBV6-6|NA|NA|TRBJ1-1
CASSYTAGLQTEAFF
TGTGCCAGCAGTTATACGGCAGGGTTGCAGACTGAAGCTTTCTTT
>TRBV11-3|NA|once|TRBJ2-3
CASSSRTTGNRDTQYF
TGTGCCAGCAGCTCCCGGACTACCGGCAATCGAGATACGCAGTATTTT
>TRBV5-6|NA|few|TRBJ1-2
CASSFLTRLEDRRGHGYTF
TGTGCCAGCAGCTTCCTAACCCGGCTAGAGGACAGAAGAGGGCATGGCTACACCTTC
>TRBV18|TRBD1|NA|TRBJ1-2
CASSEQTGTGEGYTF
TGTGCCAGCTCCGAACAAACCGGGACAGGGGAAGGCTACACCTTC
>TRBV4-1|NA|NA|TRBJ2-3
CASSQVGSGTDTQYF
TGCGCCAGCAGCCAAGTAGGGTCGGGGACAGATACGCAGTATTTT
>TRBV6-5|TRBD2|NA|TRBJ2-1
CASSPNRGGKNEQFF
TGTGCCAGCAGCCCAAACCGGGGGGGCAAGAATGAGCAGTTCTTC
>TRBV19|TRBD1|NA|TRBJ1-1
CASSMSGGRTEAFF
TGTGCCAGTAGTATGTCAGGGGGCAGGACTGAAGCTTTCTTT
>TRBV12-3/TRBV12-4|NA|NA|TRBJ1-2
CASSLRQGGGYTF
TGTGCCAGCAGTTTACGGCAGGGCGGTGGCTACACCTTC
>TRBV21-1|NA|NA|TRBJ2-1
CASSKFRGLAGFFYSYNEQFF
TGTGCCAGCAGCAAATTTCGCGGACTAGCGGGGTTCTTTTATTCCTACAATGAGCAGTTCTTC
>TRBV6-5|NA|NA|TRBJ1-5
CATRRQASNQPQHF
TGTGCCACCCGGCGGCAAGCTAGCAATCAGCCCCAGCATTTT
>TRBV5-4|TRBD1|NA|TRBJ1-2
CASSPTGGYGYTF
TGTGCCAGCAGCCCGACAGGGGGTTATGGCTACACCTTC
>TRBV5-4|NA|NA|TRBJ2-3
CASSPLGGGERTDTQYF
TGTGCCAGCAGCCCGCTGGGGGGGGGCGAGAGGACAGATACGCAGTATTTT